Reported below is one TCR beta chain. The antigen remains unidentified. Germline assignment: CDR1 SGHAT and CDR2 FQNNGV. CDR3 length equals 18 residues. The J segment lost 3 bases and the V segment lost 5 bases, leaving 7 bases of the junction unmatched. Genomic DNA acted as the template from which TCR beta VDJ combination and CDR3 sequence profiling were carried out. A single record per CDR3 protein comes from TCRdb applying MiXCR to the reads. The table has about 160,000 distinct CDR3 sequences, under 55% seen once. Patients sequenced had flow cytometry evidence of CD8+CD57+ cell expansion. All participating patients were living with severe acquired aplastic anemia. When blood sampling took place, the patients had received no therapy. This sample is part of a study of CD8+CD57+ T cells in acquired aplastic anemia. Across the study: Sorted CD4+ plus CD8+ cells gave DNA averaging roughly 2.9 ug.

Overall study results and limits: Shared by patients and controls, almost 30 CD8+ CDR3s were abundant in patients.

The chain uses TRBV11-2 and TRBJ2-1; 16 positions match TRBD2. The specimen was sorted CD4+, CD8+, or CD8+CD57+ T cells (not recorded which) from PBMCs. The clonotype was recovered from a human donor with aplastic anemia. Written as DNA, the CDR3 is TGTGCCAGCAGCAGCACGGGACTAGCGGGAGGGTTCTACAATGAGCAGTTCTTC. This gives the protein CASSSTGLAGGFYNEQFF.